This entry describes one T cell receptor beta chain. The V end was cut by 1 base, the J end by 1 base, with 8 bases between. CDR1 SGHDT and CDR2 YYEEEE come from the germline V gene. The CDR3 length is 14 residues. The data are from a study of cytomegalovirus exposure and HLA in healthy donors. Primers: 60 Vbeta forward and 13 Jbeta reverse. Data came from immunoSEQ multiplex PCR; TCRdb stores just in-frame clones and leaves some out. Found here are approximately 280,000 clones, around 90% of them singletons; the top ten hold roughly 2%. The receptor's source is a young woman in good health and CMV-seronegative. The chain joins TRBV5-6 to TRBJ1-1; D ambiguous. Material for sequencing was PBMCs. CDR3 nucleotide sequence: TGTGCCAGCAGCTTGACCCCTAGGAACACTGAAGCTTTCTTT. Translating it yields CASSLTPRNTEAFF.